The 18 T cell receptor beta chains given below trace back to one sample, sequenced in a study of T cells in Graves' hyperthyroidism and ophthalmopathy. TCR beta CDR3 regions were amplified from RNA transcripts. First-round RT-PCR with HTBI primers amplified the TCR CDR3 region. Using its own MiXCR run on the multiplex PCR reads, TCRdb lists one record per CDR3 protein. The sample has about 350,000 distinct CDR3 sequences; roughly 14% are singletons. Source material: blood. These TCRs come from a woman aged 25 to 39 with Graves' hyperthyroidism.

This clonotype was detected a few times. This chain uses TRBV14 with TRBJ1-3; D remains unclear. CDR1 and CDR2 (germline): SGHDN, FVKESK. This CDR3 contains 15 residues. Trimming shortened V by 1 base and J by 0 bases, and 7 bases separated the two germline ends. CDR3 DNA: TGTGCCAGCAGCCAAGGATGGAACTCTGGAAACACCATATATTTT. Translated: CASSQGWNSGNTIYF.

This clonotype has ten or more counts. The CDR3: CASSLDRGHNQPQHF. DNA for the CDR3: TGTGCCAGCAGTTTGGACAGGGGTCACAATCAGCCCCAGCATTTT. The chain carries TRBV27 and TRBJ1-5; 9 bases line up with TRBD1. V gave up 3 bases and J gave up 3 bases; unmatched junction bases: 3. The CDR3 contains 15 residues. The germline V gene has CDR1 MNHEY and CDR2 SMNVEV (reference sequence).

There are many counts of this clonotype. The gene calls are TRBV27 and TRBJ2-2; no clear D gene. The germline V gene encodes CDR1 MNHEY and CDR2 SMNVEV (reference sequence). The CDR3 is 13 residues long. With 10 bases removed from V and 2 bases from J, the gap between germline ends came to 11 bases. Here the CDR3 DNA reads TGTGCCACCGAGGATATCAACACCGGGGAGCTGTTTTTT. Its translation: CATEDINTGELFF.

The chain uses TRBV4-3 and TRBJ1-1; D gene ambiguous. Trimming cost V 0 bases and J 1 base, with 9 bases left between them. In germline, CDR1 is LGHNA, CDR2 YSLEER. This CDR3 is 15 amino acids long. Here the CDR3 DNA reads TGCGCCAGCAGCCAAGATGAACTTACGAACACTGAAGCTTTCTTT. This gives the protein CASSQDELTNTEAFF.

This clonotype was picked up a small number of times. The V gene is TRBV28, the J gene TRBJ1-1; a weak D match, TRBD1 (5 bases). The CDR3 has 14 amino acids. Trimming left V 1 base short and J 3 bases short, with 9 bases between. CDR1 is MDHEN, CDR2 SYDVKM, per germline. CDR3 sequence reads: CASSLLGGYTEAFF. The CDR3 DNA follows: TGTGCCAGCAGTTTATTGGGGGGTTACACTGAAGCTTTCTTT.

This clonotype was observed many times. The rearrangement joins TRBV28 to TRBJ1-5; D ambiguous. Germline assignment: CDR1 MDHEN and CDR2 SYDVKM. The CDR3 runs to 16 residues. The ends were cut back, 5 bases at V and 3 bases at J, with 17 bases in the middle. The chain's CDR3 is CASSPPGPGSNQPQHF. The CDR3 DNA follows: TGTGCCAGCAGTCCTCCGGGCCCTGGGTCCAATCAGCCCCAGCATTTT.

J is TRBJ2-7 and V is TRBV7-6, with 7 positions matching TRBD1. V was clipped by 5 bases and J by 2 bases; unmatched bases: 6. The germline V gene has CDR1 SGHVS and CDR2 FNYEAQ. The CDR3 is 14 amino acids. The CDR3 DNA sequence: TGTGCCAGCAGCCCAGGACAGGATCCCTACGAGCAGTACTTC. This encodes CASSPGQDPYEQYF.

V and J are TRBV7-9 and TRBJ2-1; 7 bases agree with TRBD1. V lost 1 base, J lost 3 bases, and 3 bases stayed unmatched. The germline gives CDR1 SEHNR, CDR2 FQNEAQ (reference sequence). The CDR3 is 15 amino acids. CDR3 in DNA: TGTGCCAGCAGCTTAGGGGACAGCTTCTACAATGAGCAGTTCTTC. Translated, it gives CASSLGDSFYNEQFF.

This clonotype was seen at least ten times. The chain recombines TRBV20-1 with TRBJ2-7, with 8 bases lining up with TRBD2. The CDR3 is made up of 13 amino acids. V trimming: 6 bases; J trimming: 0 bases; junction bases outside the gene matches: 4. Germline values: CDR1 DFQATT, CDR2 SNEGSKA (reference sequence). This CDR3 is CSAPTSGSYEQYF. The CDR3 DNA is TGCAGTGCCCCCACTAGCGGCTCCTACGAGCAGTACTTC.

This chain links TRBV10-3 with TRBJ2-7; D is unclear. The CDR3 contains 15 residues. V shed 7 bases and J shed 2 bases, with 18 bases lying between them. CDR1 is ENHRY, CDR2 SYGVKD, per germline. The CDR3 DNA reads TGTGCCATCATGGCTCGCTTAGGAGATACCTACGAGCAGTACTTC. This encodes CAIMARLGDTYEQYF.

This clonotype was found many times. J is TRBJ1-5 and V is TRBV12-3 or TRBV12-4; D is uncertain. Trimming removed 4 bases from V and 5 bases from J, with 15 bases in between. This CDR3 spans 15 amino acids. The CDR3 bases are TGTGCCAGCAGTTGGGAGAGGTCCCGTGATCAGCCCCAGCATTTT. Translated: CASSWERSRDQPQHF.

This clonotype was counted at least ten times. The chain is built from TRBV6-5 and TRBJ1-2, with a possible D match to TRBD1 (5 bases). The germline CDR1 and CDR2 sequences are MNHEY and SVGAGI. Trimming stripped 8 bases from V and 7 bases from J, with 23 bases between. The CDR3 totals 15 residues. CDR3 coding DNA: TGTGCCAGCGGGCGGGAAGCAGGTGGGGGAGGTGGCTACACCTTC. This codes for CASGREAGGGGGYTF.

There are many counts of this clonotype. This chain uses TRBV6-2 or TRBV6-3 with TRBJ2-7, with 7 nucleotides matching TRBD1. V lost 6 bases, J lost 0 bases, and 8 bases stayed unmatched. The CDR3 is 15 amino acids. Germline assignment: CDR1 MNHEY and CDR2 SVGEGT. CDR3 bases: TGTGCCAGCAGCCGGGACAGCTGGGGCTCCTACGAGCAGTACTTC. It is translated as CASSRDSWGSYEQYF.

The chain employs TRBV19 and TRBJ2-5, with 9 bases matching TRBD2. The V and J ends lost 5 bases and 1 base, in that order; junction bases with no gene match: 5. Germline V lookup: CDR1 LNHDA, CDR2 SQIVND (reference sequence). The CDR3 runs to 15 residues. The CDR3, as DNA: TGTGCCAGTAGTTCTAGCGGGACCCCCCAAGAGACCCAGTACTTC. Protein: CASSSSGTPQETQYF.

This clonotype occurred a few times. CDR3 in amino acids: CASTEPGRELFF. The CDR3 nucleotides are TGTGCCAGCACCGAACCAGGGAGGGAGCTGTTTTTT. The chain is built from TRBV12-3 or TRBV12-4 and TRBJ2-2; tentative D call: TRBD1 (5 bases). The CDR3 is 12 amino acids. The germline V and J ends were trimmed by 7 bases and 9 bases, with 12 bases remaining between them.

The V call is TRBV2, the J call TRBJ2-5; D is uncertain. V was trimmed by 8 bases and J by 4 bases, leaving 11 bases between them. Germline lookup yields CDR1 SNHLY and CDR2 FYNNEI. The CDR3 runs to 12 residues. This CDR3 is CASHRVGETQYF. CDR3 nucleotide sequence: TGTGCCAGCCATCGGGTAGGAGAGACCCAGTACTTC.

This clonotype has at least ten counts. CDR3 DNA: TGTGCCGCATCCTTAGCGGGAGTTTCTTCAGATACGCAGTATTTT. This encodes CAASLAGVSSDTQYF. The chain links TRBV2 to TRBJ2-3; 9 bases fit TRBD2. V was pared by 11 bases and J by 4 bases, with 13 bases of the junction left unmatched. The germline V gene encodes CDR1 SNHLY and CDR2 FYNNEI. The CDR3 covers 15 residues.

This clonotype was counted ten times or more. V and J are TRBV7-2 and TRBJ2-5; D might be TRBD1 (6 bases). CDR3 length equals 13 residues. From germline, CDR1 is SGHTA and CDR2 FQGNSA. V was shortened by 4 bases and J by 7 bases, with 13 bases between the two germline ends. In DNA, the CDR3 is TGTGCCAGCAGCTCCCGACGAGGGGGGACCCAGTACTTC. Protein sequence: CASSSRRGGTQYF. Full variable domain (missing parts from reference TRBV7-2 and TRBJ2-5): GAGVSQSPSNKVTEKGKDVELRCDPISGHTALYWYRQSLGQGLEFLIYFQGNSAPDKSGLPSDRFSAERTGGSVSTLTIQRTQQEDSAVYLCASSSRRGGTQYFGPGTRLLVL.